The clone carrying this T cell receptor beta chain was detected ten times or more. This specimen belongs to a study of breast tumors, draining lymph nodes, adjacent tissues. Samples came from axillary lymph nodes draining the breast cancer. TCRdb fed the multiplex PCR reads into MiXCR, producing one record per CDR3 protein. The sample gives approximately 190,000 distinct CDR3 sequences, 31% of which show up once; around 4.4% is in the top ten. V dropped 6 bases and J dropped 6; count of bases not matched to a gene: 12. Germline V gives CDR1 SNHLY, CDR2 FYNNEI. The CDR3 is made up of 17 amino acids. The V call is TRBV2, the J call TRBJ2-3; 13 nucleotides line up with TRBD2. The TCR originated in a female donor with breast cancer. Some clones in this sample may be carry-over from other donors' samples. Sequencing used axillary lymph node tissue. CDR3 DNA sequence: TGTGCCAGCAGCCCGGGACTAGCGGGAAAGGGAAGGGATACGCAGTATTTT. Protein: CASSPGLAGKGRDTQYF.